This TCR beta chain was profiled in a study of blood T cells in healthy people across ages. Next came a second PCR, run for about 7 to 11 cycles, which used a sample-barcoded 5' primer along with a J-beta primer mix. Each CDR3 protein gets one entry after TCRdb re-called the 5' RACE reads with MiXCR. The table lists 650,000 to 700,000 distinct CDR3 sequences, 52% of them singletons, with around an eighth in the top ten. CDR3 length: 12 residues. CDR1 SNHLY and CDR2 FYNNEI come from the germline V gene. With 10 bases removed from V and 0 bases from J, the gap between germline ends came to 10 bases. This clonotype has ten or more counts. Its antigen is unknown. Points from the study as a whole: When one million T cells were used, diversity estimates were thought to be underestimates. A conclusive naive versus antigen-experienced comparison was prevented by the unsorted PBMCs.

Isolated per sample were at least 7 million PBMCs. Specimen: blood. The chain is built from TRBV2 and TRBJ2-7; no clear D gene. The TCR sequence derives from a woman older than 75 in good health. The CDR3 sequence: CAMSTGSYEQYF. The DNA for the CDR3 is TGTGCCATGTCCACGGGCTCCTACGAGCAGTACTTC.